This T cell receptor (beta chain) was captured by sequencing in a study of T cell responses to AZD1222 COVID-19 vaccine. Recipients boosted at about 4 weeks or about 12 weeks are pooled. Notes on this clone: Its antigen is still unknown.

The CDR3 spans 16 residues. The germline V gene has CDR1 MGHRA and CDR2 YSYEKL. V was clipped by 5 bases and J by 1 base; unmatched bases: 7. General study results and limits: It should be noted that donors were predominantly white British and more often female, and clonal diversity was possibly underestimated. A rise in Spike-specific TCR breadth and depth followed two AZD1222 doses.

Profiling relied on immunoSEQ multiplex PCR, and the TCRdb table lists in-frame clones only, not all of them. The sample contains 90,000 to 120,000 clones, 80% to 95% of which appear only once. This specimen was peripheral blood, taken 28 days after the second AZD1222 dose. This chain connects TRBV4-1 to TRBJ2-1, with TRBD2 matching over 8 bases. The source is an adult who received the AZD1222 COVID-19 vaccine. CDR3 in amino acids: CASSSRAGASYNEQFF. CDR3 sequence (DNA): TGCGCCAGCAGCTCCCGAGCGGGAGCATCCTACAATGAGCAGTTCTTC.